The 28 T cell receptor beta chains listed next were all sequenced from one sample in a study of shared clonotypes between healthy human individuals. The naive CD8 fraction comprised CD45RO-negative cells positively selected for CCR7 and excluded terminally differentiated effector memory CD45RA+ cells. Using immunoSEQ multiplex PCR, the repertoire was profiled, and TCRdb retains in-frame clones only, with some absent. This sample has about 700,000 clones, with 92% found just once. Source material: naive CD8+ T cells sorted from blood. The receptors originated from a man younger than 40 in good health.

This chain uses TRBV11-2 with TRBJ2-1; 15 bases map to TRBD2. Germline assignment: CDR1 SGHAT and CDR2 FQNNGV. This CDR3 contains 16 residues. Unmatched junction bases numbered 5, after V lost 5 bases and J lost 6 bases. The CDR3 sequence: CASSPGLAGGGNEQFF. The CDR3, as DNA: TGTGCCAGCAGCCCGGGACTAGCGGGAGGCGGCAATGAGCAGTTCTTC. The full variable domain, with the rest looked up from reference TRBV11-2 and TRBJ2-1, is EAGVAQSPRYKIIEKRQSVAFWCNPISGHATLYWYQQILGQGPKLLIQFQNNGVVDDSQLPKDRFSAERLKGVDSTLKIQPAKLEDSAVYLCASSPGLAGGGNEQFFGPGTRLTVL.

The CDR3 DNA reads as TGTGCCAGCAGTTACGGGCCGGACATGCCGTTGGGCTACACCTTC. Translated: CASSYGPDMPLGYTF. The chain joins TRBV6-5 to TRBJ1-2, with D possibly TRBD1 on 5 matching bases. CDR3 length: 15 amino acids. Deletions cut 2 bases from V and 8 bases from J, with 18 bases between. Germline CDR1 reads MNHEY; CDR2 reads SVGAGI.

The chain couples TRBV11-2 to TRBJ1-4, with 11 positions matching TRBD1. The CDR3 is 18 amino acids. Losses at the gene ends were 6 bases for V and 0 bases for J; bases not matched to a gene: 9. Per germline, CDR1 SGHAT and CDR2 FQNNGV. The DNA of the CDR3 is TGTGCCAGCAGGCCCGGGACAGGGGGTGTCCCAACTAATGAAAAACTGTTTTTT. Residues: CASRPGTGGVPTNEKLFF.

Here the CDR3 reads CAWSVGGTNTGELFF. The CDR3 DNA reads as TGTGCCTGGAGTGTAGGAGGTACGAACACCGGGGAGCTGTTTTTT. V and J are TRBV30 and TRBJ2-2; the D gene is possibly TRBD2 (5 bases). Trimming left V 0 bases short and J 0 bases short, with 8 bases between. CDR1 GTSNPN and CDR2 SVGIG come from the germline V gene (reference sequence). This CDR3 spans 15 amino acids.

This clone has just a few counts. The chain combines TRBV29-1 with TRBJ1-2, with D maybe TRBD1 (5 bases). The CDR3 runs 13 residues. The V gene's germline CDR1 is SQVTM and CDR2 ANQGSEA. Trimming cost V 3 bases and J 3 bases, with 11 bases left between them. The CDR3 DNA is TGCAGCGTTGACTATAGGGGATACTATGGCTACACCTTC. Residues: CSVDYRGYYGYTF.

The CDR3: CASSEFQRRGAEQFF. CDR3 in DNA: TGCGCCAGCAGTGAGTTCCAACGGCGGGGGGCAGAGCAGTTCTTC. The J gene is TRBJ2-1, the V gene TRBV10-1; 8 bases align to TRBD2. The CDR3 has 15 amino acids. J lost 10 bases, V lost 1 base, and 9 bases had no gene match. Germline V gives CDR1 WNHNN, CDR2 SYGVQD (reference sequence).

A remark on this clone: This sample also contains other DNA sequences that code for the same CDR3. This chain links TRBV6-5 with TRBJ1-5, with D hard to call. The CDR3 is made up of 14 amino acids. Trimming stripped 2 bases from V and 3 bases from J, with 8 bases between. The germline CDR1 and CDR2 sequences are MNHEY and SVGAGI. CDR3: CASSYGQHNQPQHF. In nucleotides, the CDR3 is TGTGCCAGCAGTTACGGGCAGCACAATCAGCCCCAGCATTTT.

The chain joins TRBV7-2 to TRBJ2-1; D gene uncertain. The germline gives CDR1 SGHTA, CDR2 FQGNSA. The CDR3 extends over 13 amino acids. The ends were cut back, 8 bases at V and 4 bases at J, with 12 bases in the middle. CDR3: CASQPILYNEQFF. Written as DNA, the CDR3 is TGTGCCAGCCAGCCAATCTTATACAATGAGCAGTTCTTC.

The CDR3 loop is CASSQMVGYEQYF. The DNA for the CDR3 is TGTGCCAGCAGCCAGATGGTGGGATACGAGCAGTACTTC. V is TRBV5-5 and J is TRBJ2-7; unclear D gene. The CDR3 is 13 residues long. The V and J ends lost 4 bases and 4 bases respectively, with 12 bases between them. Germline V gene lookup returns CDR1 SGHKS and CDR2 YYEKEE (reference sequence).

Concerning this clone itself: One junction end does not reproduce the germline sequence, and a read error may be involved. The CDR3 protein is CASSVDGGGPEQYF. CDR3 sequence (DNA): TGCGCCAGCAGCGTAGACGGAGGGGGGCCCGAGCAGTACTTC. This chain joins TRBV9 and TRBJ2-7; possibly TRBD1 or TRBD2 for D (6 bases each). This CDR3 has 14 amino acids. Germline V gene sequence: CDR1 SGDLS, CDR2 YYNGEE.

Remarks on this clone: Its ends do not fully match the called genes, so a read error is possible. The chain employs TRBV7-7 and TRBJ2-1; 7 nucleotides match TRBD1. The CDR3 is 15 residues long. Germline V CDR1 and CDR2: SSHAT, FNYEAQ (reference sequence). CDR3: CASSYWDSPQNEQFF. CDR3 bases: TGTGCTAGCAGCTACTGGGACAGTCCTCAAAATGAGCAGTTCTTC.

In DNA form, the CDR3 reads TGTGCCAGCTCTCCCGTCCCGGGGGATCCCTACGAGCAGTACTTC. Translation gives CASSPVPGDPYEQYF. This sequence joins TRBV18 and TRBJ2-7; weak D call: TRBD2 (6 bases). The germline CDR1 and CDR2 sequences are KGHSH and LQKENI. V lost 6 bases to trimming and J lost 2 bases, with 17 bases between them. The CDR3 covers 15 residues. Full variable domain (remainder filled in from reference TRBV18 and TRBJ2-7): NAGVMQNPRHLVRRRGQEARLRCSPMKGHSHVYWYRQLPEEGLKFMVYLQKENIIDESGMPKERFSAEFPKEGPSILRIQQVVRGDSAAYFCASSPVPGDPYEQYFGPGTRLTVT.

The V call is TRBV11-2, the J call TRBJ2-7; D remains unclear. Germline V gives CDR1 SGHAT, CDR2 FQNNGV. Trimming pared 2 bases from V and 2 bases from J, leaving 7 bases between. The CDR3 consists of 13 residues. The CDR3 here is CASSLLTPYEQYF. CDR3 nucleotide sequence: TGTGCCAGCAGCTTACTGACACCCTACGAGCAGTACTTC. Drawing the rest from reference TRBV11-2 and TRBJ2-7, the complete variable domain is EAGVAQSPRYKIIEKRQSVAFWCNPISGHATLYWYQQILGQGPKLLIQFQNNGVVDDSQLPKDRFSAERLKGVDSTLKIQPAKLEDSAVYLCASSLLTPYEQYFGPGTRLTVT.

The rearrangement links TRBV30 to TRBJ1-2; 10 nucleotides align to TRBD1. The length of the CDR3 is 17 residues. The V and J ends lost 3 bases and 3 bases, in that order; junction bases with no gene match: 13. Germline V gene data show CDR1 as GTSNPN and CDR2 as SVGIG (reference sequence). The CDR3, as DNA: TGTGCCTGGAGAGGGGGACAGGGGTTTCTAGTGGACTATGGCTACACCTTC. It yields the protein CAWRGGQGFLVDYGYTF. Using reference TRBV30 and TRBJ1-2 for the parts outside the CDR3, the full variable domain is SQTIHQWPATLVQPVGSPLSLECTVEGTSNPNLYWYRQAAGRGLQLLFYSVGIGQISSEVPQNLSASRPQDRQFILSSKKLLLSDSGFYLCAWRGGQGFLVDYGYTFGSGTRLTVV.

The CDR3 bases are TGTGCCAGCAGCCCGAACCCGGGGGACGGTGGCCTGAACACTGAAGCTTTCTTT. The encoded protein is CASSPNPGDGGLNTEAFF. The chain links TRBV9 to TRBJ1-1; possibly TRBD1 for D (5 bases). The CDR3 contains 18 residues. V lost 4 bases, J lost 0 bases, and 22 bases lay in between. Germline lookup yields CDR1 SGDLS and CDR2 YYNGEE.

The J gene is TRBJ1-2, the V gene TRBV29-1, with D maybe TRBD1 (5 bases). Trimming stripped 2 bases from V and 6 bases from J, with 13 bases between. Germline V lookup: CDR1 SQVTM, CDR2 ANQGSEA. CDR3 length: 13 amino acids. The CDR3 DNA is TGCAGCGTTGAAAACCAGGGAGTAGATGGCTACACCTTC. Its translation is CSVENQGVDGYTF.

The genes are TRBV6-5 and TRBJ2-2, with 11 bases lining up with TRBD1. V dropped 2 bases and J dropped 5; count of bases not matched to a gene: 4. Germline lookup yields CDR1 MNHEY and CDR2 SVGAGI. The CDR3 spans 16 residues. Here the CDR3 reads CASSYSGQGATGELFF. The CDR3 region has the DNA TGTGCCAGCAGTTACAGCGGACAGGGGGCGACCGGGGAGCTGTTTTTT.

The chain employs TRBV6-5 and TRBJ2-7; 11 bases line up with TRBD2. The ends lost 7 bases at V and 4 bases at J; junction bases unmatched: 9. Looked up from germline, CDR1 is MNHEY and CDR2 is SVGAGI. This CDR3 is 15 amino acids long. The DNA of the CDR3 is TGTGCCAGCACCCCCCCGGGACTAGCGGTTTACGAGCAGTACTTC. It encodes CASTPPGLAVYEQYF.

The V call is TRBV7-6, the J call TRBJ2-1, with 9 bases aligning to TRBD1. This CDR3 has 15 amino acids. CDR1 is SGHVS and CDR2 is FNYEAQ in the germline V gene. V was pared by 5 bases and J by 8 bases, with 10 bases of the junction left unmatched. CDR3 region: CASSTRDRVLDEQFF. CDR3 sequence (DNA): TGTGCCAGCAGCACCCGGGACAGGGTTTTGGATGAGCAGTTCTTC.

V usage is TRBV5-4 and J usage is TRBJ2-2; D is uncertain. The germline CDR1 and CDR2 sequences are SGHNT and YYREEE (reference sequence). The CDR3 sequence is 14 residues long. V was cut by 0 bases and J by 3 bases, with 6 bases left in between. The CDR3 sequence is CASSLATDTGELFF. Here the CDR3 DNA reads TGTGCCAGCAGCTTGGCCACAGACACCGGGGAGCTGTTTTTT.

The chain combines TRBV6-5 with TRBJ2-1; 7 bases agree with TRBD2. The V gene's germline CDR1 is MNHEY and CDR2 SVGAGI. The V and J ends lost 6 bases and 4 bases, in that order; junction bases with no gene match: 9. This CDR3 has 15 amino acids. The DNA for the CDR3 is TGTGCCAGCAGCCTCACCGGGACTACTTACAATGAGCAGTTCTTC. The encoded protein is CASSLTGTTYNEQFF.

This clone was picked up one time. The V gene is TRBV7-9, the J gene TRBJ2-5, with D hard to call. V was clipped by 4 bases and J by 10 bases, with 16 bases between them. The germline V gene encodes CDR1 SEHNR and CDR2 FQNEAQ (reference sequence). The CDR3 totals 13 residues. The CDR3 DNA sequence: TGTGCCAGCAGCTCCCGCAATCTGATTGACCAGTACTTC. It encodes CASSSRNLIDQYF.

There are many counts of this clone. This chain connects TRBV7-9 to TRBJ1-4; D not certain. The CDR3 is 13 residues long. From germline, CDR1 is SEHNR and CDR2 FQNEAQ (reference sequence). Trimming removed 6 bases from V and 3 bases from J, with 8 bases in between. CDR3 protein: CASSPGPNEKLFF. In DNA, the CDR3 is TGTGCCAGCAGTCCTGGGCCTAATGAAAAACTGTTTTTT.

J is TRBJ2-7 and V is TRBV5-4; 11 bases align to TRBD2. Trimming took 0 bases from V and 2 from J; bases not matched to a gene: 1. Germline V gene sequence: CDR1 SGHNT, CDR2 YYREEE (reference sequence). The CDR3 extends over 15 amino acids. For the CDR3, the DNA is TGTGCCAGCAGCTTGGATAGCGGGAGGGCCTACGAGCAGTACTTC. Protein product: CASSLDSGRAYEQYF. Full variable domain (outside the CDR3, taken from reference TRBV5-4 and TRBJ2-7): ETGVTQSPTHLIKTRGQQVTLRCSSQSGHNTVSWYQQALGQGPQFIFQYYREEENGRGNFPPRFSGLQFPNYSSELNVNALELDDSALYLCASSLDSGRAYEQYFGPGTRLTVT.

CDR3 region: CAWRTRNYNEQFF. The CDR3 coding sequence is TGTGCCTGGAGGACTAGAAACTACAATGAGCAGTTCTTC. The chain has TRBV30 and TRBJ2-1, with D possibly TRBD2 on 6 matching bases. There are 13 residues in the CDR3. The V gene lost 3 bases and the J gene lost 3 bases, with 9 bases spanning the gap. CDR1 GTSNPN and CDR2 SVGIG come from the germline V gene (reference sequence).

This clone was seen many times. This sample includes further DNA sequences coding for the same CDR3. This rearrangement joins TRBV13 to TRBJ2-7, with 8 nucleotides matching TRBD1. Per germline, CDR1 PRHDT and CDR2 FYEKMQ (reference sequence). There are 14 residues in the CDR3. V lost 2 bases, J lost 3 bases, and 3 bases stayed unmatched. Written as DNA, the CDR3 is TGTGCCAGCAGCTTACAGGGGGCTAGCTACGAGCAGTACTTC. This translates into CASSLQGASYEQYF.

Written as DNA, the CDR3 is TGTGCCAGCAGCTTGGGACTAGTAGGCTCCTACGAGCAGTACTTC. Its protein is CASSLGLVGSYEQYF. This chain uses TRBV6-1 with TRBJ2-7, with 8 bases fitting TRBD2. The CDR3 is 15 amino acids. The V gene's germline CDR1 is MNHNS and CDR2 SASEGT. V lost 6 bases and J lost 0; bases outside the gene matches: 7.

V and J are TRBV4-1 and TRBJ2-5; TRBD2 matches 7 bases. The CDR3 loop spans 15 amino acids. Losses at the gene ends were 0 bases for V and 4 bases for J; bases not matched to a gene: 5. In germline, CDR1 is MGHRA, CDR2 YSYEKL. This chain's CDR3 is CASSQEGRALETQYF. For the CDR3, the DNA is TGCGCCAGCAGCCAAGAAGGGAGGGCGTTAGAGACCCAGTACTTC.